This T cell receptor (beta chain) stems from a study of T-cell memory formation after mild COVID-19. Study-wide context: Largely, the TCR clusters proved donor specific. Study-wide results and limits: Clones which contracted sat mainly in CM and EM if CD4+, and in EMRA if CD8+.

Via MiXCR, TCRdb re-called the 5' RACE reads, giving one row per CDR3 protein. The sample has roughly 250,000 distinct CDR3 sequences, around 15% seen once; the top ten hold 20% to 25%. This clonotype came up a few times. Antigen unknown. V was clipped by 5 bases and J by 10 bases; unmatched bases: 12. Germline V gene lookup returns CDR1 PRHDT and CDR2 FYEKMQ (reference sequence). This CDR3 has 14 residues. This TCR came from a man between 18 and 29 years old who had mild COVID-19 (a few samples of this study predate the infection). Cell type and time point are not known. The chain combines TRBV13 with TRBJ1-1; 8 bases match TRBD1. Sequencing was carried out using PBMCs or a T cell subset sorted from them (not recorded which). CDR3 DNA: TGTGCCAGCAGCCTGACAGGGGAAACGTGGCGAGCTTTCTTT. Its protein is CASSLTGETWRAFF. Full variable domain (remainder filled in from reference TRBV13 and TRBJ1-1): AAGVIQSPRHLIKEKRETATLKCYPIPRHDTVYWYQQGPGQDPQFLISFYEKMQSDKGSIPDRFSAQQFSDYHSELNMSSLELGDSALYFCASSLTGETWRAFFGQGTRLTVV.